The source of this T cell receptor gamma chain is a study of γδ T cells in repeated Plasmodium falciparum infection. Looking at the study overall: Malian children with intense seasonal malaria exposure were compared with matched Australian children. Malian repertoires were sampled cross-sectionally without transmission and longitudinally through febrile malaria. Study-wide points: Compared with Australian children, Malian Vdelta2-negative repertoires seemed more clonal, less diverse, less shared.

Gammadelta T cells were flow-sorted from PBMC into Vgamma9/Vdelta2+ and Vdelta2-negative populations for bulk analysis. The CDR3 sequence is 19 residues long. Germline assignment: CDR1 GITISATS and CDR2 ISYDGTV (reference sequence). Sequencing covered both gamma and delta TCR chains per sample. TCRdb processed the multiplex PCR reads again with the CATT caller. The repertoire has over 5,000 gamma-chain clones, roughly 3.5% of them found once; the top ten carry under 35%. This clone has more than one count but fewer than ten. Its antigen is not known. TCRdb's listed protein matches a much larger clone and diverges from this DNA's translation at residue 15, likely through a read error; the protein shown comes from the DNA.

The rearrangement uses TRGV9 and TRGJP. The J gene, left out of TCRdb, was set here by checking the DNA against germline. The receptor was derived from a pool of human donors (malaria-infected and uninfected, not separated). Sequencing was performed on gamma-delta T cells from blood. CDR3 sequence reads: CALWEVHPTQELGKEIKVF. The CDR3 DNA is TGTGCCTTGTGGGAGGTGCACCCGACTCAAGAGTTGGGCAAAGAAATCAAGGTATTT.